Here is one T cell receptor beta chain with its context. The assay was immunoSEQ multiplex PCR, and TCRdb's table has in-frame clones only and misses some. The sample yields around 150,000 clones, about 91% seen once. The germline gives CDR1 SGDLS, CDR2 YYNGEE. V was clipped by 0 bases and J by 5 bases; unmatched bases: 8. The CDR3 runs to 19 residues. This specimen belongs to a study of T cell responses to AZD1222 COVID-19 vaccine. The sequencing used peripheral blood, collected on day 0 of MenACWY control vaccination. The TCR comes from an adult in good health. The J gene is TRBJ2-2, the V gene TRBV9, with TRBD2 matching 15 bases. The CDR3 DNA is TGTGCCAGCAGCGTAGTTGGACTAGCGGGAGGGCCAGGAACCGGGGAGCTGTTTTTT. It specifies CASSVVGLAGGPGTGELFF. The complete variable domain, with remaining parts taken from reference TRBV9 and TRBJ2-2, reads DSGVTQTPKHLITATGQRVTLRCSPRSGDLSVYWYQQSLDQGLQFLIQYYNGEERAKGNILERFSAQQFPDLHSELNLSSLELGDSALYFCASSVVGLAGGPGTGELFFGEGSRLTVL.